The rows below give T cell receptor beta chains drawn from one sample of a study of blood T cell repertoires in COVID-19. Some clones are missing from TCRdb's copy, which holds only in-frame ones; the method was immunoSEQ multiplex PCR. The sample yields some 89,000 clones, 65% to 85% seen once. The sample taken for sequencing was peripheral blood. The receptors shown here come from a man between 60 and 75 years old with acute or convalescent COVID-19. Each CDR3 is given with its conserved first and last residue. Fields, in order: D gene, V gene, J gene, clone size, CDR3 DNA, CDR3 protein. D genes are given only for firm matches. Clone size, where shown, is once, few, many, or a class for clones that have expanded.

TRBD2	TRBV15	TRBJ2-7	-	TGTGCCACCAGCAGAGTGGCCCGCGGGAGGGGAGCCTCCTACGAGCAGTACTTC	CATSRVARGRGASYEQYF
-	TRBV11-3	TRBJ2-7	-	TGTGCCAGCAGCTATTCCCCAGGATCTACCTACGAGCAGTACTTC	CASSYSPGSTYEQYF
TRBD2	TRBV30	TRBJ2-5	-	TGTGCCTGGAGTGCGGACGGGGGGAGTCAGGAGACCCAGTACTTC	CAWSADGGSQETQYF
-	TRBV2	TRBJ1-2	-	TGTGCCAGCAGAGGGGAAGCGTCTTATGGCTACACCTTC	CASRGEASYGYTF
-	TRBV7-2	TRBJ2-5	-	TGTGCCAGCAGCGTTTCAGGCATCTTTAAAGAGACCCAGTACTTC	CASSVSGIFKETQYF
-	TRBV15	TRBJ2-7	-	TGTGCCACCAGCAGAGAGGTACAGGGCGAGCAGTACTTC	CATSREVQGEQYF
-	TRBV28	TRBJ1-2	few	TGTGCCAGCAGTCCCCCCACAGGGTCCTATGGCTACACCTTC	CASSPPTGSYGYTF
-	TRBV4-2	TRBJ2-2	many	TGTGCCAGCAGCCAACTCCCAGGTGTCGGGGAGCTGTTTTTT	CASSQLPGVGELFF
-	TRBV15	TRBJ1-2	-	TGTGCCACCAGCAGTGCCAGCTCTTATCTACAGGTCTTCTATGGCTACACCTTC	CATSSASSYLQVFYGYTF
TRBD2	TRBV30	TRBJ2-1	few	TGTGCCTGGAGTGGGCTAGCGGCTGGTGAGCAGTTCTTC	CAWSGLAAGEQFF
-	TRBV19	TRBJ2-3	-	TGTGCCAGTAGTATGGGCTATTCCGCAGATACGCAGTATTTT	CASSMGYSADTQYF
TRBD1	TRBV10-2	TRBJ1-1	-	TGCGCCAGCAAATACCAGGGGGCTGGCACTGAAGCTTTCTTT	CASKYQGAGTEAFF